The 19 T cell receptor beta chains presented below share a single source sample, sequenced in a study of T cell responses to AZD1222 COVID-19 vaccine. Assay: immunoSEQ multiplex PCR; the TCRdb copy retains only in-frame clones and omits some. The sample records around 200,000 clones, approximately 95% being singletons. The material sequenced was peripheral blood, taken on day 0 of AZD1222 vaccination. Every receptor here comes from an adult in good health.

CDR3 bases: TGCAGCGTTGAGACTAGGACAGGCGAGACTGAAGCTTTCTTT. Translating gives CSVETRTGETEAFF. J is TRBJ1-1 and V is TRBV29-1; 7 positions agree with TRBD1. Per the germline V gene, CDR1 is SQVTM and CDR2 is ANQGSEA. The junction had 9 bases not matched to a gene; V was cut back by 3 bases and J by 5 bases. The CDR3 has 14 residues.

The chain is built from TRBV2 and TRBJ2-7; maybe TRBD2 (5 bases). V lost 6 bases and J 2 bases, leaving 14 bases between the germline ends. Germline loops: CDR1 SNHLY, CDR2 FYNNEI. The CDR3 sequence is 14 residues long. CDR3 nucleotides: TGTGCCAGCAGGTTCCGGGGAGTTGCCTACGAGCAGTACTTC. Translated, it gives CASRFRGVAYEQYF.

The chain is built from TRBV2 and TRBJ2-1; 8 positions agree with TRBD2. The CDR3 runs to 15 residues. The V and J ends lost 10 bases and 7 bases, in that order; junction bases with no gene match: 15. Germline V CDR1 and CDR2: SNHLY, FYNNEI. The CDR3 here is CATKGAGLDVNEQFF. CDR3 in DNA: TGTGCCACCAAAGGGGCGGGACTAGACGTAAATGAGCAGTTCTTC.

The rearrangement uses TRBV6-5 and TRBJ1-2; the D gene is possibly TRBD1 (5 bases). CDR1 and CDR2 from the germline V gene are MNHEY and SVGAGI. This CDR3 has 16 amino acids. The V end was cut by 0 bases, the J end by 3 bases, with 14 bases between. CDR3 region: CASSYSSGELYYGYTF. Written as DNA, the CDR3 is TGTGCCAGCAGTTACTCATCGGGGGAATTGTACTATGGCTACACCTTC.

The V and J genes are TRBV18 and TRBJ1-2, with TRBD1 matching over 8 bases. CDR1 is KGHSH, CDR2 LQKENI, per germline. V lost 3 bases, J lost 6 bases, and 0 bases stayed unmatched. CDR3 length: 12 amino acids. CDR3: CASSPDRDGYTF. CDR3 bases: TGTGCCAGCTCACCGGACAGGGATGGCTACACCTTC.

Remarks on this clone: The junction departs from the called germline gene at one end, perhaps through a read error. The V gene is TRBV7-9, the J gene TRBJ1-4; TRBD1 might be the D (5 bases). CDR3 size: 12 residues. The germline gives CDR1 SEHNR, CDR2 FQNEAQ (reference sequence). The CDR3 coding sequence is TGTGCCAGCAGCTTAGATTCTCCGGGGCAAGATTTT. Translating it yields CASSLDSPGQDF.

J is TRBJ1-1 and V is TRBV2, with D possibly matching TRBD1 (5 bases). Trimming cost V 2 bases and J 7 bases, with 14 bases left between them. Looked up from germline, CDR1 is SNHLY and CDR2 is FYNNEI. This CDR3 comprises 14 residues. As DNA, the CDR3 is TGTGCCAGCAGTGAATTCCCGACAGACCTTGAAGCTTTCTTT. It yields the protein CASSEFPTDLEAFF.

The J gene is TRBJ1-4, the V gene TRBV5-4; 7 nucleotides agree with TRBD1. Trimming removed 4 bases from V and 7 bases from J; junction bases left unmatched: 7. CDR3 size: 14 residues. Germline CDR1 and CDR2: SGHNT and YYREEE (reference sequence). The CDR3 bases are TGTGCCAGCAGCGAGACAGGGCGGAGTGAAAAACTGTTTTTT. Translating it yields CASSETGRSEKLFF. Full variable domain (rest looked up from reference TRBV5-4 and TRBJ1-4): ETGVTQSPTHLIKTRGQQVTLRCSSQSGHNTVSWYQQALGQGPQFIFQYYREEENGRGNFPPRFSGLQFPNYSSELNVNALELDDSALYLCASSETGRSEKLFFGSGTQLSVL.

This chain joins TRBV5-6 and TRBJ1-3, with 7 bases that match TRBD1. Germline lookup yields CDR1 SGHDT and CDR2 YYEEEE. V shed 4 bases and J 2 bases; nucleotides not matched to a gene: 6. The CDR3 contains 15 residues. The CDR3 sequence: CASSPDRFPGNTIYF. For the CDR3, the DNA is TGTGCCAGCAGCCCGGACAGGTTTCCTGGAAACACCATATATTTT.

The genes are TRBV5-1 and TRBJ2-2; TRBD2 agrees at 11 bases. Germline CDR1 reads SGHRS; CDR2 reads YFSETQ. Trimming took 4 bases from V and 7 from J; bases not matched to a gene: 9. The CDR3 spans 16 residues. The CDR3 coding sequence is TGCGCCAGCAGCGTTCTAGCGGGAGGTCTTGGCGGGGAGCTGTTTTTT. This encodes CASSVLAGGLGGELFF.

The rearrangement joins TRBV30 to TRBJ1-2; tentatively, D is TRBD1 (5 bases). CDR3 length: 12 residues. Looked up from germline, CDR1 is GTSNPN and CDR2 is SVGIG (reference sequence). Trimming removed 4 bases from V and 4 bases from J, with 10 bases in between. This CDR3 is CAWKGQGYGYTF. For the CDR3, the DNA is TGTGCCTGGAAGGGCCAGGGCTATGGCTACACCTTC.

The chain combines TRBV12-5 with TRBJ2-3; 10 bases line up with TRBD2. V lost 0 bases, J lost 2 bases, and 5 bases stayed unmatched. Germline values: CDR1 LGHNT, CDR2 FRNRAP. CDR3 length equals 17 residues. The CDR3, as DNA: TGTGCTAGTGGTTTGGTAGCTAGCGGGGGCCCCACAGATACGCAGTATTTT. Translating gives CASGLVASGGPTDTQYF.

The rearrangement joins TRBV28 to TRBJ1-2; 8 bases match TRBD1. Germline CDR1 and CDR2: MDHEN and SYDVKM. CDR3 length: 14 residues. The ends lost 6 bases at V and 4 bases at J; junction bases unmatched: 7. DNA of the CDR3: TGTGCCAGCAGAACAGGGGGAGGGAGCTATGGCTACACCTTC. Its protein product is CASRTGGGSYGYTF.

V usage is TRBV11-2 and J usage is TRBJ2-1, with TRBD2 as a possible D gene (6 bases). The V and J ends lost 3 bases and 10 bases respectively, with 22 bases between them. CDR3 length equals 16 residues. CDR1 is SGHAT and CDR2 is FQNNGV in the germline V gene. CDR3 amino acids: CASSFSGTGVLREQFF. The CDR3 nucleotides read TGTGCCAGCAGCTTCTCAGGGACTGGGGTGTTACGCGAGCAGTTCTTC.

The chain carries TRBV19 and TRBJ2-3; D is unresolved. The CDR3 is made up of 13 amino acids. CDR1 and CDR2 (germline): LNHDA, SQIVND (reference sequence). V was cut by 7 bases and J by 0 bases, with 8 bases left in between. CDR3 protein: CASNSGSTDTQYF. The CDR3 DNA is TGTGCCAGTAACTCGGGCAGCACAGATACGCAGTATTTT.

The rearrangement links TRBV28 to TRBJ2-5; D is ambiguous. This CDR3 comprises 14 residues. Germline lookup yields CDR1 MDHEN and CDR2 SYDVKM. Deletions cut 3 bases from V and 5 bases from J, with 13 bases between. The CDR3 DNA reads as TGTGCCAGCAGTTTGCAGAGCTTAAAGGAGACCCAGTACTTC. This gives the protein CASSLQSLKETQYF.

J is TRBJ2-5 and V is TRBV19; no clear D. Germline CDR1 reads LNHDA; CDR2 reads SQIVND (reference sequence). The CDR3 has 13 amino acids. V was pared by 4 bases and J by 9 bases, with 15 bases between. In DNA form, the CDR3 reads TGTGCCAGTAGTAAAGAATCGGGCACGCCCCAGTACTTC. Translated: CASSKESGTPQYF.

The V gene is TRBV4-1, the J gene TRBJ2-1, with D perhaps TRBD1 (6 bases). The CDR3 consists of 17 residues. V was clipped by 4 bases and J by 8 bases, with 24 bases between them. The germline gives CDR1 MGHRA, CDR2 YSYEKL. The DNA for the CDR3 is TGCGCCAGCAGCCTTAAGCTCCAGGGGCTATGGCGGGATGAGCAGTTCTTC. Translation: CASSLKLQGLWRDEQFF.

The V and J genes are TRBV6-1 and TRBJ2-3, with 11 nucleotides matching TRBD2. With V trimmed by 2 bases and J by 1 base, 5 bases remained unmatched. The CDR3 extends over 17 amino acids. CDR1 and CDR2 (germline): MNHNS, SASEGT. CDR3 bases: TGTGCCAGCAGTGAAACTGAACTAGCGGGGGGCACAGATACGCAGTATTTT. Translation: CASSETELAGGTDTQYF.